The rows below give T cell receptor beta chains drawn from one sample of a study of blood T cell repertoires in COVID-19. TCRdb's copy holds only in-frame clones and misses some; the assay was immunoSEQ multiplex PCR. There are approximately 450,000 clones in the sample; approximately 92% occur only once, and 0.95% to 1.3% lies in the top ten. The source material was PBMCs or T cells enriched from blood (not recorded which). These receptors originate from a man aged 25-45 years who had recovered from COVID-19. The CDR3 runs from the conserved cysteine through the conserved F or W. A D gene is named only where the DNA matches it firmly. The size field is filled for only some rows; it gives once, few, many or a size class.

j_call clone_size d_call v_call cdr3_aa cdr3_nt
TRBJ2-1 few NA TRBV5-8 CASSLGQGTYNEQFF TGTGCCAGCAGCCTAGGCCAGGGAACTTACAATGAGCAGTTCTTC
TRBJ2-7 NA NA TRBV5-6 CASSLPPGWDEQYF TGTGCCAGCAGCTTGCCCCCAGGGTGGGACGAGCAGTACTTC
TRBJ2-7 NA NA TRBV5-1 CASSVGRASAYEQYF TGCGCCAGCAGCGTAGGCAGGGCTTCCGCCTACGAGCAGTACTTC
TRBJ2-1 NA NA TRBV7-9 CASSLAGGATYNEQFF TGTGCCAGCAGCTTAGCTGGCGGGGCGACCTACAATGAGCAGTTCTTC
TRBJ1-1 once TRBD1 TRBV2 CASSPQGATLMNTEAFF TGTGCCAGCAGTCCACAGGGGGCAACGCTCATGAACACTGAAGCTTTCTTT
TRBJ1-1 NA NA TRBV4-1 CASTGLSNTEAFF TGCGCCAGTACAGGGTTATCGAACACTGAAGCTTTCTTT
TRBJ2-4 NA NA TRBV12-3/TRBV12-4 CASSYQSTGPGVF TGTGCCAGCAGTTACCAATCTACAGGGCCCGGTGTCTTC
TRBJ2-3 NA TRBD2 TRBV4-1 CASSRGIAGGLDTQYF TGCGCCAGCAGTCGAGGTATAGCGGGAGGGCTTGATACGCAGTATTTT
TRBJ1-6 NA NA TRBV2 CASTELTAGNSPLHF TGTGCCAGCACCGAGCTCACAGCGGGGAATTCACCCCTCCACTTT
TRBJ2-7 NA NA TRBV6-5 CASSYSIAAGNEQYF TGTGCCAGCAGTTACTCGATCGCGGCCGGGAACGAGCAGTACTTC
TRBJ2-7 NA TRBD2 TRBV5-8 CASSLTSGGSYEQYF TGTGCCAGCAGCTTGACTAGCGGGGGGTCCTACGAGCAGTACTTC
TRBJ1-3 NA NA TRBV2 CASRGQSPPSGNTIYF TGTGCCAGCAGAGGACAATCTCCTCCTTCCGGAAACACCATATATTTT
TRBJ2-3 NA NA TRBV30 CAWYRHADTQYF TGTGCCTGGTACCGACACGCAGATACGCAGTATTTT
TRBJ2-1 NA NA TRBV9 CASSVAIRGGYNEQFF TGTGCCAGCAGCGTAGCAATTAGGGGGGGCTACAATGAGCAGTTCTTC
TRBJ2-7 NA NA TRBV7-9 CASRDSTGEQYF TGTGCCAGCCGGGACTCCACGGGGGAGCAGTACTTC
TRBJ2-3 once TRBD1 TRBV19 CASTTGGGSDTQYF TGTGCCAGTACGACAGGGGGCGGCTCAGATACGCAGTATTTT
TRBJ1-2 NA TRBD1 TRBV28 CASSPGTGYGYTF TGTGCCAGCAGTCCCGGGACAGGTTATGGCTACACCTTC
TRBJ1-4 once NA TRBV5-1 CASSRGVQGNEKLFF TGCGCCAGCAGCAGGGGCGTGCAGGGAAATGAAAAACTGTTTTTT
TRBJ1-5 NA NA TRBV6-6 CASSYSQGNQPQHF TGTGCCAGCAGTTACTCCCAGGGTAATCAGCCCCAGCATTTT